These 13 T cell receptor beta chains originate from one sample sequenced in a study of blood T cells in healthy people across ages. A sample-barcoded 5' primer and a J-beta primer mix were used in a second PCR of roughly 6 to 11 cycles. TCRdb re-analysed the 5' RACE reads in MiXCR, keeping a single row per CDR3 protein. Here the sample spans some 1.5 million distinct CDR3 sequences, 28% being singletons. Sequencing input: blood. The receptors were sampled from a woman aged 25 to 39 in good health.

This clonotype was seen a handful of times. The genes are TRBV10-2 and TRBJ2-5; tentative D call: TRBD1 (6 bases). The CDR3 contains 14 residues. The germline V gene has CDR1 WSHSY and CDR2 SAAADI. The V end was cut by 8 bases, the J end by 5 bases, with 18 bases between. DNA for the CDR3: TGCGCCAGCGGGGGCACGGGGCGAGGCGAGACCCAGTACTTC. Amino acids: CASGGTGRGETQYF.

This clonotype has at least ten counts. The chain couples TRBV6-5 to TRBJ2-7, with D possibly matching TRBD2 (6 bases). Germline V gene sequence: CDR1 MNHEY, CDR2 SVGAGI. V was cut by 2 bases and J by 0 bases, with 14 bases left in between. The CDR3 loop spans 16 amino acids. The CDR3 DNA reads as TGTGCCAGCAGTTACAGGGGTGGGGACTCCTCCTACGAGCAGTACTTC. This translates into CASSYRGGDSSYEQYF.

About this clonotype itself: At one end the junction does not follow the germline gene, possibly because of a read error. This chain uses TRBV12-3 or TRBV12-4 with TRBJ2-3; 7 positions agree with TRBD2. This CDR3 has 15 residues. CDR3 sequence (DNA): TGTGCCAGCAGCTTCCGGAACGCCGCGGGAGATACGGAGTATTTT. Translation gives CASSFRNAAGDTEYF.

The sample holds many counts of this clonotype. The J gene is TRBJ2-7, the V gene TRBV18; D may correspond to TRBD1 or TRBD2 (5 bases each). Per the germline V gene, CDR1 is KGHSH and CDR2 is LQKENI. The ends were cut back, 3 bases at V and 5 bases at J, with 17 bases in the middle. This CDR3 has 15 amino acids. This CDR3 reads CASSPGLDYIHEQYF. CDR3 nucleotide sequence: TGTGCCAGCTCACCGGGGCTAGACTACATCCACGAGCAGTACTTC.

This rearrangement joins TRBV9 to TRBJ2-5, with D possibly being TRBD2 (6 bases). V lost 3 bases to trimming and J lost 1 base, with 13 bases between them. The CDR3 covers 15 residues. Germline CDR1 SGDLS, CDR2 YYNGEE. In nucleotides, the CDR3 is TGTGCCAGCAGCGCTTTCGGCGGGGCCCAAGAGACCCAGTACTTC. Amino acids: CASSAFGGAQETQYF.

This clonotype turned up a few times. V usage is TRBV15 and J usage is TRBJ2-3; D tentatively fits TRBD1 or TRBD2 (6 bases each). Germline values: CDR1 LNHNV, CDR2 YYDKDF (reference sequence). Deletions cut 0 bases from V and 2 bases from J, with 9 bases between. The CDR3 length is 15 residues. The CDR3 DNA follows: TGTGCCACCAGCAGAGATCCGGGGGCCACAGATACGCAGTATTTT. Translation: CATSRDPGATDTQYF.

This clonotype was found a few times. The V and J genes are TRBV29-1 and TRBJ1-1; unclear D gene. V shed 0 bases and J shed 5 bases, with 13 bases lying between them. Germline V CDR1 and CDR2: SQVTM, ANQGSEA. CDR3 length: 14 amino acids. The CDR3 DNA reads TGCAGCGTTGAAGATCACGCGACGCCGACTGAAGCTTTCTTT. Translating gives CSVEDHATPTEAFF.

J is TRBJ1-6 and V is TRBV6-4, with a possible D match to TRBD1 (5 bases). The CDR3 covers 13 residues. Germline V gene sequence: CDR1 MRHNA, CDR2 SNTAGT. V shed 6 bases and J shed 9 bases, with 12 bases lying between them. CDR3 nucleotides: TGTGCCAGCAGCAGGGCCCAGGGTTCACCCCTCCACTTT. This encodes CASSRAQGSPLHF.

The chain carries TRBV18 and TRBJ2-7; D is uncertain. Looked up from germline, CDR1 is KGHSH and CDR2 is LQKENI. With 3 bases removed from V and 7 bases from J, the gap between germline ends came to 13 bases. This CDR3 contains 13 residues. The CDR3 coding sequence is TGTGCCAGCTCACCGTATCGGGTGGAAGAGCAGTACTTC. Translating gives CASSPYRVEEQYF.

This clonotype was detected many times. The chain employs TRBV6-6 and TRBJ2-7, with a possible D match to TRBD1 (6 bases). Germline CDR1 reads MNHNY; CDR2 reads SVGAGI (reference sequence). This CDR3 spans 16 amino acids. Trimming took off 1 base at V and 3 bases at J, with 16 bases between the two ends. This chain's CDR3 is CASSYLQAQGGYEQYF. CDR3 in DNA: TGTGCCAGCAGTTACTTACAGGCCCAAGGGGGCTACGAGCAGTACTTC.

As regards this clonotype: A much larger clone differs by one base, so this may be a read error. CDR3 sequence reads: CASSYRTSVYNEQFF. CDR3 bases: TGTGCCAGCAGTTACAGGACTAGCGTTTACAATGAGCAGTTCTTC. This chain connects TRBV6-5 to TRBJ2-1, with 9 positions matching TRBD2. The V and J ends lost 2 bases and 4 bases, in that order; junction bases with no gene match: 3. The V gene's germline CDR1 is MNHEY and CDR2 SVGAGI. The CDR3 has 15 residues.

As DNA, the CDR3 is TGCAGTGCTAGTACTAGCGGATCCACTGAGCAGTACTTC. Translated: CSASTSGSTEQYF. The chain recombines TRBV20-1 with TRBJ2-5; 8 positions agree with TRBD2. The V and J ends lost 3 bases and 11 bases, in that order; junction bases with no gene match: 11. The CDR3 contains 13 residues. Germline V gene sequence: CDR1 DFQATT, CDR2 SNEGSKA (reference sequence).

The chain employs TRBV15 and TRBJ2-2; 8 nucleotides line up with TRBD2. The CDR3 covers 17 residues. J gave up 4 bases and V 0 bases, and 7 bases lay outside the gene matches. The germline V gene encodes CDR1 LNHNV and CDR2 YYDKDF (reference sequence). The CDR3 reads CATSRDLGLAGTGELFF. The CDR3 DNA reads as TGTGCCACCAGCAGAGATCTGGGTCTAGCGGGCACCGGGGAGCTGTTTTTT.